This T cell receptor (beta chain) was recovered during a study of Graves' ophthalmopathy and Graves' hyperthyroidism. This clonotype was counted at least ten times. Hyperthyroidism was new, under 2 months, in patients aged 18 to 65. Scientists amplified the TCR beta CDR3 regions from RNA transcripts. The first-round RT-PCR employed HTBI primers together with the Qiagen OneStep RT-PCR kit. A multiplex PCR was then performed as the second round. TCRdb used MiXCR to reprocess the multiplex PCR reads, holding one entry per CDR3 protein. The sample includes roughly 420,000 distinct CDR3 sequences, about 21% of them seen just once. CDR1 GTSNPN and CDR2 SVGIG come from the germline V gene (reference sequence). V was cut by 5 bases and J by 4 bases, with 8 bases left in between. CDR3 length: 11 residues.

Source material: peripheral blood. The chain links TRBV30 to TRBJ1-1, with unresolved D. This sequence was found in a woman younger than 30 with stable Graves' hyperthyroidism. The CDR3 region is CAWAVSTEAFF. CDR3 nucleotide sequence: TGTGCCTGGGCGGTGAGCACTGAAGCTTTCTTT.